The clone carrying this T cell receptor (beta chain) was counted ten times or more. TCRdb used MiXCR to reprocess the 5' RACE reads, holding one entry per CDR3 protein. The data contain tens of thousands of distinct CDR3 sequences, about 5.6% of them singletons. The data belong to a study of early T cells in non-severe SARS-CoV-2 infection. CDR3 length: 13 amino acids. Germline CDR1 and CDR2: LGHNA and YNFKEQ. The V gene lost 6 bases and the J gene lost 1 base, with 9 bases spanning the gap. Material for sequencing was whole blood. J is TRBJ1-1 and V is TRBV4-2; a possible D gene is TRBD1 (5 bases). This TCR was sampled from an adult who was a healthcare worker with PCR-confirmed SARS-CoV-2 infection or an uninfected control (not recorded which). The CDR3 here is CASSSDTNTEAFF. The CDR3 DNA follows: TGTGCCAGCAGTTCGGACACGAACACTGAAGCTTTCTTT.